One and the same sample provided the 8 T cell receptor beta chains below, sequenced in a study of T cell responses to AZD1222 COVID-19 vaccine. Profiling relied on immunoSEQ multiplex PCR, and the TCRdb table lists in-frame clones only, not all of them. The sample has about 45,000 clones, roughly 75% seen once. The sequenced sample was peripheral blood, obtained 28 days after the second dose of the MenACWY control vaccine. The receptors here all came from an adult who received the MenACWY meningococcal vaccine as a control.

CDR3 loop: CASSLVLANTGELFF. The CDR3 DNA sequence: TGTGCCAGCAGTTTGGTGCTAGCGAACACCGGGGAGCTGTTTTTT. This sequence joins TRBV28 and TRBJ2-2; no clear D gene. The CDR3 extends over 15 amino acids. CDR1 MDHEN and CDR2 SYDVKM come from the germline V gene. The V end lost 3 bases, the J end lost 0 bases, and 8 bases lay between the germline ends.

There are a few counts of this clone. This sequence joins TRBV4-1 and TRBJ1-1; no reliable D call. From germline, CDR1 is MGHRA and CDR2 YSYEKL. The CDR3 spans 14 residues. Deletions cut 0 bases from V and 0 bases from J, with 5 bases between. The CDR3 nucleotides are TGCGCCAGCAGCCAAGAACCCGTGAACACTGAAGCTTTCTTT. It translates to CASSQEPVNTEAFF.

This clone was seen more than once but under ten times. J is TRBJ2-5 and V is TRBV18; the D gene is possibly TRBD2 (5 bases). CDR3 size: 15 residues. With 3 bases removed from V and 2 bases from J, the gap between germline ends came to 13 bases. Germline CDR1 reads KGHSH; CDR2 reads LQKENI. CDR3 in amino acids: CASSPEPGSQETQYF. As DNA, the CDR3 is TGTGCCAGCTCACCCGAGCCGGGATCACAAGAGACCCAGTACTTC. The full variable domain, rest sourced from reference TRBV18 and TRBJ2-5, is NAGVMQNPRHLVRRRGQEARLRCSPMKGHSHVYWYRQLPEEGLKFMVYLQKENIIDESGMPKERFSAEFPKEGPSILRIQQVVRGDSAAYFCASSPEPGSQETQYFGPGTRLLVL.

The rearrangement uses TRBV6-4 and TRBJ2-1, with D hard to call. The V gene's germline CDR1 is MRHNA and CDR2 SNTAGT. The CDR3 has 13 residues. The V gene lost 2 bases and the J gene lost 2 bases, with 4 bases spanning the gap. CDR3 coding DNA: TGTGCCAGCAGTGACGAGGCCTACAATGAGCAGTTCTTC. This codes for CASSDEAYNEQFF.

The rearrangement links TRBV5-1 to TRBJ1-1; TRBD1 is a possible D gene (6 bases). Per germline, CDR1 SGHRS and CDR2 YFSETQ. The CDR3 runs to 14 residues. V lost 4 bases and J 6 bases, leaving 16 bases between the germline ends. The CDR3: CASSPRQKGAEAFF. The CDR3 DNA reads TGCGCCAGCAGCCCGAGACAGAAGGGGGCTGAAGCTTTCTTT.

This clone was seen a few times. This CDR3 is CSSLAGPQETQYF. Written as DNA, the CDR3 is TGCAGCTCATTAGCGGGACCCCAAGAGACCCAGTACTTC. The chain links TRBV29-1 to TRBJ2-5; TRBD2 agrees at 8 bases. Germline V gene data show CDR1 as SQVTM and CDR2 as ANQGSEA. CDR3 size: 13 residues. V was clipped by 8 bases and J by 1 base; unmatched bases: 6.

The chain links TRBV6-5 to TRBJ1-4; D remains ambiguous. This CDR3 contains 15 residues. Deletions cut 8 bases from V and 5 bases from J, with 18 bases between. Germline V gene sequence: CDR1 MNHEY, CDR2 SVGAGI. CDR3: CASQSERALNEKLFF. The CDR3 DNA reads TGTGCCAGCCAATCCGAAAGGGCCCTGAATGAAAAACTGTTTTTT.

This rearrangement joins TRBV27 to TRBJ1-6, with a weak D call TRBD1 (5 bases). This CDR3 has 14 amino acids. V dropped 6 bases and J dropped 9 bases, with 15 bases sitting between them. The germline gives CDR1 MNHEY, CDR2 SMNVEV (reference sequence). The CDR3 loop is CASSLAGLGSPLHF. The CDR3 DNA follows: TGTGCCAGCAGCTTGGCAGGGCTAGGTTCACCCCTCCACTTT.